This T cell receptor beta chain stems from a study of T-cell reconstitution after alpha-beta-depleted transplantation in children. Study-wide points: Counts and diversity of T cells one year after transplant came mostly from newly produced T cells. Elevated TCRbeta diversity at day 60 was traced, in some patients, to surviving recipient T cells and thymic progenitors. Reported findings indicate that, about two months after transplant, alpha-beta T cells came from several hundred expanded clones, which were derived from non-depleted graft cells.

This clonotype was detected ten times or more. The antigen remains unidentified. V lost 5 bases to trimming and J lost 5 bases; unmatched junction nucleotides: 10. The CDR3 length is 15 residues. Germline CDR1 is SGHTA and CDR2 is FQGNSA. The library targeted TCRbeta and was prepared with unique molecular identifiers. TCRdb reanalysed the PCR reads using MiXCR and keeps one entry per CDR3 protein. There are some 180,000 distinct CDR3 sequences in the sample; 6.6% occur only once, and about 5.5% lies in the top ten. This receptor was taken from a boy younger than 10 with acute lymphoblastic leukemia, due to receive a stem cell transplant. The chain employs TRBV7-2 and TRBJ2-5; 8 bases fit TRBD2. The specimen was PBMCs, collected before TCRalphabeta/CD19-depleted stem cell transplant. Here the CDR3 reads CASSPERGRWETQYF. In nucleotides, the CDR3 is TGTGCCAGCAGCCCCGAGCGGGGGCGGTGGGAGACCCAGTACTTC.